Reported below is one T cell receptor (beta chain). This record comes from a study of blood T cell repertoires in COVID-19. CDR3 length: 14 amino acids. Trimming cost V 6 bases and J 7 bases, with 16 bases left between them. Looked up from germline, CDR1 is SGDLS and CDR2 is YYNGEE. Generated by immunoSEQ multiplex PCR, the TCRdb table keeps only in-frame clones and is missing some. The table has roughly 260,000 clones, approximately 90% seen once. Sequenced: peripheral blood. This TCR came from a woman aged 35 to 49 with acute or convalescent COVID-19. The chain combines TRBV9 with TRBJ2-2; D may be TRBD1 (6 bases). CDR3 nucleotides: TGTGCCAGCACCATTGGGGGCGCGGGCGGGGAGCTGTTTTTT. As protein: CASTIGGAGGELFF.